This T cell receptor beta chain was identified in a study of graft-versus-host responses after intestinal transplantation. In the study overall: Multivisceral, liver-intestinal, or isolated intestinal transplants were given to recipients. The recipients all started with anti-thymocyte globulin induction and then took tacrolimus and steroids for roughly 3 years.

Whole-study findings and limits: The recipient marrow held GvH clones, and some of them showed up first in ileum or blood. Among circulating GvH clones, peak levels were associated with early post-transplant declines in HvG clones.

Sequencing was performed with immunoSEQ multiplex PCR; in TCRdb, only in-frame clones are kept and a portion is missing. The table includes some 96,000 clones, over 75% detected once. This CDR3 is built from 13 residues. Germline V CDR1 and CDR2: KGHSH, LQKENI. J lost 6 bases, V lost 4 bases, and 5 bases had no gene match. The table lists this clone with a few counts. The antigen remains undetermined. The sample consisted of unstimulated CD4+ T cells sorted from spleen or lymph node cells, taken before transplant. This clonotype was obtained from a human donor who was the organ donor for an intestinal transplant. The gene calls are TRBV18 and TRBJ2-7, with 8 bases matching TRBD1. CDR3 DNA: TGTGCCAGCTCACAGGACAGGGCCGGCGAGCAGTACTTC. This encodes CASSQDRAGEQYF.